This TCR beta chain was identified during a study of T-cell memory formation after mild COVID-19. TCRdb re-derived calls from the 5' RACE reads in MiXCR, one entry per CDR3 protein. The repertoire holds almost 350,000 distinct CDR3 sequences, with more than 20% as singletons. Only a few counts were recorded for this clonotype. Its antigen is undetermined. Overall study results and limits: Pre-infection memory already had some responding clones, implying cross-reactive memory joined.

The CDR3 covers 14 residues. V dropped 2 bases and J dropped 1 base, with 9 bases sitting between them. The germline CDR1 and CDR2 sequences are SGHTA and FQGNSA. The specimen was PBMCs or a T cell subset sorted from them (not recorded which). This rearrangement joins TRBV7-2 to TRBJ2-7, with D possibly being TRBD2 (5 bases). The source is a man younger than 30 who had mild COVID-19 (a few samples of this study predate the infection). Cell type and time point are not known. Written as DNA, the CDR3 is TGTGCCAGCAGCTTACGGGAAGAATCCTACGAGCAGTACTTC. Translating it yields CASSLREESYEQYF.